The rows below give T cell receptor beta chains drawn from one sample of a study of shared clonotypes between healthy human individuals. Only in-frame clones appear in the TCRdb table, and some are missing; sequencing was by immunoSEQ multiplex PCR. The data contain 2 million to 2.5 million clones, 80% to 95% of them singletons. Sequenced material: naive CD4+ T cells from PBMCs. The receptors shown here come from a man younger than 30 in good health. Some clones in this sample may be carry-over from other donors' samples. CDR3s include the opening cysteine and the closing phenylalanine or tryptophan. The D gene is left open where the match is weak. Some rows mark clone size as missing; the rest say once, few, many or name a class of expanded clone.

v_gene	j_gene	abundance	d_gene	CDR3aa	CDR3nt
TRBV6-6	TRBJ2-7	-	TRBD2	CASSYPRGFSYEQYF	TGTGCCAGCAGTTACCCGCGGGGGTTCTCCTACGAGCAGTACTTC
TRBV6-6	TRBJ2-1	-	TRBD2	CASSPLAGGRNEQFF	TGTGCCAGCAGTCCACTAGCGGGAGGGCGGAATGAGCAGTTCTTC
TRBV6-1	TRBJ2-7	once	-	CATLPGTMAYEQYF	TGTGCCACCCTTCCCGGGACGATGGCCTACGAGCAGTACTTC
TRBV6-5	TRBJ1-5	-	-	CASKVSHYSNQPQHF	TGTGCCAGCAAAGTGTCCCATTATAGCAATCAGCCCCAGCATTTT
TRBV11-2	TRBJ1-1	-	-	CASSLSQGTEAFF	TGTGCCAGCAGCTTATCCCAGGGCACTGAAGCTTTCTTT
TRBV29-1	TRBJ2-7	-	-	CSVRWDRAGPKYEQYF	TGCAGCGTTCGGTGGGACCGGGCAGGTCCCAAGTACGAGCAGTACTTC
TRBV29-1	TRBJ2-3	-	-	CSGLEPTDTQYF	TGCAGCGGTTTAGAGCCTACAGATACGCAGTATTTT
TRBV20-1	TRBJ1-2	-	-	CSASRPNGYTF	TGCAGTGCTTCGCGCCCCAATGGCTACACCTTC
TRBV27	TRBJ1-4	-	-	CASKSARAREKLFF	TGTGCCAGCAAGTCGGCTAGGGCTCGCGAAAAACTGTTTTTT
TRBV11-3	TRBJ2-2	-	-	CASSFSAGELFF	TGTGCCAGCAGCTTTTCGGCCGGGGAGCTGTTTTTT
TRBV4-1	TRBJ1-5	-	TRBD1	CASSQPTGGRNQPQHF	TGCGCCAGCAGCCAGCCCACAGGGGGCCGCAATCAGCCCCAGCATTTT
TRBV6-5	TRBJ1-2	-	TRBD1	CASSYWDSPNYGYTF	TGTGCCAGCAGTTACTGGGACAGCCCTAACTATGGCTACACCTTC
TRBV7-3	TRBJ2-1	-	TRBD2	CASSETGTSSYNEQFF	TGTGCCAGCAGCGAGACCGGGACTAGCAGCTACAATGAGCAGTTCTTC
TRBV7-8	TRBJ2-3	-	-	CASSLFRGGPDTQYF	TGTGCCAGCAGCTTATTTAGGGGCGGACCAGATACGCAGTATTTT
TRBV4-1	TRBJ1-2	once	TRBD1	CASSRPGTVYGYTF	TGCGCCAGCAGCCGACCCGGGACAGTCTATGGCTACACCTTC